This T cell receptor beta chain was recovered during a study of circulating and synovial CD4+ cells in juvenile arthritis. TCRdb's copy holds only in-frame clones and misses some; the assay was immunoSEQ multiplex PCR. There are 30,000 to 40,000 clones in the sample; 90% to 95% occur only once, and 0.68% lies in the top ten. The germline V gene has CDR1 MDHEN and CDR2 SYDVKM. The CDR3 covers 15 residues. Trimming at V came to 4 bases and at J to 5 bases, leaving 7 bases not matched to a gene. The genes are TRBV28 and TRBJ2-5; 10 bases fit TRBD2. The origin of this receptor is a human donor with juvenile idiopathic arthritis. The sequenced sample consisted of CD4+ T cells from blood. The CDR3 is CASSSSGRGLETQYF. Here the CDR3 DNA reads TGTGCCAGCAGTTCTAGCGGGAGAGGATTGGAGACCCAGTACTTC.